The 5 T cell receptor beta chains in this list originate from one sample, sequenced in a study of early T cells in non-severe SARS-CoV-2 infection. TCRdb passed the 5' RACE reads through MiXCR, listing each CDR3 protein once. The top ten hold nearly 4.5% of the sample, which has over 80,000 distinct CDR3 sequences, about an eighth seen once. Sequenced material: whole blood, taken at baseline. These receptors all come from an adult who was a healthcare worker with PCR-confirmed SARS-CoV-2 infection or an uninfected control (not recorded which).

This clonotype has at least ten counts. The rearrangement uses TRBV7-2 and TRBJ2-1, with 8 bases aligning to TRBD2. The ends lost 5 bases at V and 7 bases at J; junction bases unmatched: 16. This CDR3 has 17 residues. Germline V lookup: CDR1 SGHTA, CDR2 FQGNSA. The CDR3: CASSRSWHRGGRNEQFF. CDR3 nucleotides: TGTGCCAGCAGCCGTTCCTGGCACCGGGGGGGCCGGAATGAGCAGTTCTTC.

V and J are TRBV15 and TRBJ1-2; D may be TRBD1 (5 bases). Germline V gene data show CDR1 as LNHNV and CDR2 as YYDKDF (reference sequence). V dropped 0 bases and J dropped 7 bases, with 15 bases sitting between them. The CDR3 runs 15 residues. The CDR3 loop reads CATSRDRAGNGGYTF. DNA for the CDR3: TGTGCCACCAGCAGAGATCGGGCAGGGAACGGTGGCTACACCTTC.

Many counts were recorded for this clonotype. The V call is TRBV12-3 or TRBV12-4, the J call TRBJ2-7; 8 bases line up with TRBD2. The V segment lost 5 bases and the J segment 3 bases; nucleotides outside the gene matches: 6. The CDR3 sequence is 14 residues long. The CDR3 here is CASSPTSVNYEQYF. CDR3 coding DNA: TGTGCCAGCAGTCCGACTAGCGTCAACTACGAGCAGTACTTC.

Here the CDR3 DNA reads TGTGCCAGCAGTCTCAAGGCTAGCGGGAGAGGAAGCACAGATACGCAGTATTTT. Translated: CASSLKASGRGSTDTQYF. The chain links TRBV2 to TRBJ2-3; 10 positions match TRBD2. The V and J ends lost 5 bases and 0 bases, in that order; junction bases with no gene match: 11. Germline CDR1 is SNHLY and CDR2 is FYNNEI. The CDR3 covers 18 residues. The entire variable domain, with the rest obtained from reference TRBV2 and TRBJ2-3, is as follows: EPEVTQTPSHQVTQMGQEVILRCVPISNHLYFYWYRQILGQKVEFLVSFYNNEISEKSEIFDDQFSVERPDGSNFTLKIRSTKLEDSAMYFCASSLKASGRGSTDTQYFGPGTRLTVL.

This clonotype was counted a few times. J is TRBJ2-1 and V is TRBV3-1; TRBD1 is a possible D gene (6 bases). V lost 1 base, J lost 4 bases, and 14 bases lay in between. Germline loops: CDR1 LGHDT, CDR2 YNNKEL (reference sequence). There are 16 residues in the CDR3. The CDR3 loop reads CASSQVGAPGYNEQFF. Here the CDR3 DNA reads TGTGCCAGCAGCCAAGTGGGGGCGCCAGGTTACAATGAGCAGTTCTTC.